The present entry profiles one TCR beta chain with its context. Per germline, CDR1 SGHTA and CDR2 FQGTGA. CDR3 length equals 14 residues. The data were taken from a study of T cells expressing NK-cell markers. Turning to the study itself: With respect to HCMV, most of the eight sequenced donors were seropositive, and one was seronegative.

With UMIs, 5'RACE template switching was used to make TCR beta cDNA. TCRdb re-called the 5' RACE reads; every CDR3 protein appears as one record, without DNA. The specimen's table records about 450,000 distinct CDR3 sequences. The TCR originated in a woman between 18 and 69 years old in good health. The sequenced sample was blood T cells: a sorted CD56 or NKG2C T cell subset, CD4+ or CD8+ T cells, or bulk PBMC T cells (not recorded which). The rearrangement joins TRBV7-3 to TRBJ2-7; TCRdb picks TRBD1, but there is no DNA to check that call. The CDR3 protein is CASSPGTGFYEQYF.